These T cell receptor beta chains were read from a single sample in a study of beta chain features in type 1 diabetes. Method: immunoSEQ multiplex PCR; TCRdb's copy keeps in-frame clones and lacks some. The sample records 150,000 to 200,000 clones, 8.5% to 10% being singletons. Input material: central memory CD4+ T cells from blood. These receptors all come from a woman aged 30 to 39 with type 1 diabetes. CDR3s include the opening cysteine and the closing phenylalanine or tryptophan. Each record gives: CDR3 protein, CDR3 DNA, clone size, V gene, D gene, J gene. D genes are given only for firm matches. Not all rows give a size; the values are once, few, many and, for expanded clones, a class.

CDR3 protein: CASSLTGEVYGYTF
CDR3 DNA: TGTGCCAGCAGCTTGACAGGGGAGGTCTATGGCTACACCTTC
clone size: NA
V gene: TRBV7-9
D gene: TRBD1
J gene: TRBJ1-2

CDR3 protein: CASSVASGRGVEQFF
CDR3 DNA: TGTGCCAGCAGCGTAGCTAGCGGGAGGGGTGTTGAGCAGTTCTTC
clone size: few
V gene: TRBV9
D gene: TRBD2
J gene: TRBJ2-1

CDR3 protein: CASTLGGRSTDTQYF
CDR3 DNA: TGTGCCAGCACCCTCGGGGGTAGAAGCACAGATACGCAGTATTTT
clone size: few
V gene: TRBV28
D gene: NA
J gene: TRBJ2-3

CDR3 protein: CASGGQGAGYEQYF
CDR3 DNA: TGTGCCAGCGGGGGACAGGGGGCAGGGTACGAGCAGTACTTC
clone size: few
V gene: TRBV2
D gene: TRBD1
J gene: TRBJ2-7

CDR3 protein: CASSLEATGKDTQYF
CDR3 DNA: TGCGCCAGCAGCTTGGAGGCGACAGGGAAAGATACGCAGTATTTT
clone size: few
V gene: TRBV5-1
D gene: TRBD1
J gene: TRBJ2-3

CDR3 protein: CASRPREFF
CDR3 DNA: TGTGCCAGCAGACCGAGGGAGTTCTTC
clone size: NA
V gene: TRBV21-1
D gene: NA
J gene: TRBJ2-1

CDR3 protein: CASSYSTEAGVTQYF
CDR3 DNA: TGTGCCAGCAGCTATAGCACGGAGGCCGGAGTAACCCAGTACTTC
clone size: NA
V gene: TRBV7-8
D gene: NA
J gene: TRBJ2-5

CDR3 protein: CASSTSGTSSYEQYF
CDR3 DNA: TGTGCCAGCAGCACATCCGGGACTAGCAGCTACGAGCAGTACTTC
clone size: NA
V gene: TRBV11-2
D gene: TRBD2
J gene: TRBJ2-7

CDR3 protein: CASSSSWAEGANIQYF
CDR3 DNA: TGTGCCAGCAGCTCCTCGTGGGCGGAGGGGGCAAACATTCAGTACTTC
clone size: once
V gene: TRBV5-6
D gene: NA
J gene: TRBJ2-4

CDR3 protein: CASSPGTVYYEQYF
CDR3 DNA: TGTGCCAGCTCACCCGGGACAGTGTACTACGAGCAGTACTTC
clone size: NA
V gene: TRBV18
D gene: TRBD1
J gene: TRBJ2-7

CDR3 protein: CASSPITSGTTETQYF
CDR3 DNA: TGTGCCAGCTCACCCATCACTAGCGGGACCACGGAGACCCAGTACTTC
clone size: NA
V gene: TRBV18
D gene: TRBD2
J gene: TRBJ2-5

CDR3 protein: CASSSGQAVGNQPQHF
CDR3 DNA: TGTGCCAGCAGCTCTGGGCAGGCAGTTGGCAATCAGCCCCAGCATTTT
clone size: few
V gene: TRBV28
D gene: NA
J gene: TRBJ1-5

CDR3 protein: CASSLALGLNTQYF
CDR3 DNA: TGTGCCAGCAGCTTAGCCTTGGGACTTAATACGCAGTATTTT
clone size: NA
V gene: TRBV7-2
D gene: NA
J gene: TRBJ2-3

CDR3 protein: CASSLSGRQPQHF
CDR3 DNA: TGTGCCAGCAGCTTAAGCGGCCGGCAGCCCCAGCATTTT
clone size: NA
V gene: TRBV7-2
D gene: NA
J gene: TRBJ1-5

CDR3 protein: CAWRRQGISQPQHF
CDR3 DNA: TGTGCCTGGAGGCGGCAGGGGATAAGTCAGCCCCAGCATTTT
clone size: few
V gene: TRBV30
D gene: NA
J gene: TRBJ1-5